This TCR beta chain was obtained from a study of shared clonotypes between healthy human individuals. The overall study: Donors had three CD4 naive, three CD4 memory, two CD8 naive and one CD8 memory plate apiece. Overall study findings and caveats: Measured sharing among donors was expected to vary with sequencing depth.

In the case of this clone: Antigen specificity is unknown. The sample has other DNA sequences that encode this CDR3 too.

Losses at the gene ends were 0 bases for V and 1 base for J; bases not matched to a gene: 1. The V gene's germline CDR1 is SGDLS and CDR2 YYNGEE. The CDR3 contains 15 residues. Profiling relied on immunoSEQ multiplex PCR, and the TCRdb table lists in-frame clones only, not all of them. Of 550,000 to 650,000 clones in the sample, 95% to 96% were seen once. CD45RO-negative cells were positively selected for CCR7, leaving out terminally differentiated effector memory CD45RA+ cells. Sample: naive CD8+ T cells sorted from blood. The chain combines TRBV9 with TRBJ2-7; 10 bases align to TRBD1. The TCR was taken from a woman aged 25-40 years in good health. CDR3 sequence: CASSVGDRGSYEQYF. CDR3 bases: TGTGCCAGCAGCGTAGGGGACAGGGGATCCTACGAGCAGTACTTC.